Listed here are 20 T cell receptor beta chains from one sample, sequenced in a study of early T cells in non-severe SARS-CoV-2 infection. TCRdb called the 5' RACE reads again in MiXCR, with one record for every CDR3 protein. The sample yields approximately 30,000 distinct CDR3 sequences, less than 7% seen once. Sequenced: whole blood. The receptors stem from an adult who was a healthcare worker with PCR-confirmed SARS-CoV-2 infection or an uninfected control (not recorded which).

This clonotype was counted many times. The chain carries TRBV11-3 and TRBJ2-7; 10 bases line up with TRBD2. Germline lookup yields CDR1 SGHNT and CDR2 YENEEA. V gave up 4 bases and J gave up 3 bases; unmatched junction bases: 6. This CDR3 is 15 amino acids long. CDR3 region: CASSSPASGSYEQYF. The DNA for the CDR3 is TGTGCCAGCAGCTCCCCGGCTAGCGGGAGCTACGAGCAGTACTTC.

The sample holds many counts of this clonotype. The chain links TRBV5-1 to TRBJ2-2; D is possibly TRBD2 (6 bases). The V end lost 2 bases, the J end lost 2 bases, and 10 bases lay between the germline ends. This CDR3 region has 15 residues. The germline CDR1 and CDR2 sequences are SGHRS and YFSETQ. CDR3 bases: TGCGCCAGCAGCTTCCCCGCGGGAAACACCGGGGAGCTGTTTTTT. It is translated as CASSFPAGNTGELFF.

The sample holds many counts of this clonotype. The chain is built from TRBV20-1 and TRBJ1-5, with unresolved D. V lost 3 bases and J 7 bases, leaving 10 bases between the germline ends. Looked up from germline, CDR1 is DFQATT and CDR2 is SNEGSKA (reference sequence). CDR3 length equals 12 residues. In DNA form, the CDR3 reads TGCAGTGCTAGGATGGGGATGCAGCCCCAGCATTTT. The encoded protein is CSARMGMQPQHF.

This clonotype was seen more than once but under ten times. The rearrangement joins TRBV6-2 or TRBV6-3 to TRBJ2-3; tentatively, D is TRBD2 (5 bases). The length of the CDR3 is 12 residues. Trimming left V 6 bases short and J 6 bases short, with 10 bases between. From germline, CDR1 is MNHEY and CDR2 SVGEGT. Written as DNA, the CDR3 is TGTGCCAGCAGGCGGGCTGTGGATACGCAGTATTTT. This sequence encodes CASRRAVDTQYF.

This clonotype was counted a few times. The chain uses TRBV28 and TRBJ2-3; D uncertain. The ends were cut back, 1 base at V and 5 bases at J, with 4 bases in the middle. Germline assignment: CDR1 MDHEN and CDR2 SYDVKM. The CDR3 contains 12 residues. The CDR3: CASSLLRDTQYF. The DNA for the CDR3 is TGTGCCAGCAGTTTATTGCGAGATACGCAGTATTTT.

There are a few counts of this clonotype. The chain joins TRBV7-3 to TRBJ2-1, with 9 bases aligning to TRBD2. Germline CDR1 and CDR2: SGHTA and FQGTGA. This CDR3 is 14 amino acids long. V trimming: 3 bases; J trimming: 6 bases; junction bases outside the gene matches: 3. CDR3 nucleotides: TGTGCCAGCAGCTTGAGTAGCGGGAGCAATGAGCAGTTCTTC. Translating gives CASSLSSGSNEQFF.

V gene TRBV5-1 combines with J gene TRBJ2-3; 8 nucleotides line up with TRBD2. The CDR3 is 16 amino acids. V lost 0 bases, J lost 3 bases, and 6 bases stayed unmatched. From germline, CDR1 is SGHRS and CDR2 YFSETQ. CDR3 nucleotides: TGCGCCAGCAGCTTGGAGGCTAGCGGGCTTACAGATACGCAGTATTTT. Residues: CASSLEASGLTDTQYF.

The chain combines TRBV7-8 with TRBJ2-3; 7 bases line up with TRBD1. Germline-derived CDR1 and CDR2 are SGHVS and FQNEAQ. The CDR3 loop spans 16 amino acids. The V and J ends lost 5 bases and 1 base, in that order; junction bases with no gene match: 9. The CDR3 is CASSPGQFTGTDTQYF. CDR3 DNA: TGTGCCAGCAGCCCGGGACAGTTTACGGGCACAGATACGCAGTATTTT.

The table lists this clonotype with many counts. The chain carries TRBV19 and TRBJ2-5; 7 bases fit TRBD2. Germline V gene data show CDR1 as LNHDA and CDR2 as SQIVND (reference sequence). The CDR3 length is 15 residues. V was clipped by 1 base and J by 0 bases; unmatched bases: 2. This CDR3 is CASSIGLAHQETQYF. CDR3 in DNA: TGTGCCAGTAGTATAGGACTAGCCCACCAAGAGACCCAGTACTTC.

In its sample, this clonotype was seen many times. The V and J genes are TRBV7-2 and TRBJ1-1; D is perhaps TRBD1 (6 bases). CDR1 and CDR2 from the germline V gene are SGHTA and FQGNSA. The CDR3 extends over 14 amino acids. Trimming stripped 8 bases from V and 1 base from J, with 14 bases between. The CDR3 nucleotides read TGTGCCAGCGGGCCGGGACAATGGAACACTGAAGCTTTCTTT. As protein: CASGPGQWNTEAFF. Together with reference TRBV7-2 and TRBJ1-1, the CDR3 gives the full variable domain: GAGVSQSPSNKVTEKGKDVELRCDPISGHTALYWYRQSLGQGLEFLIYFQGNSAPDKSGLPSDRFSAERTGGSVSTLTIQRTQQEDSAVYLCASGPGQWNTEAFFGQGTRLTVV.

The chain is built from TRBV28 and TRBJ2-3; D possibly corresponds to TRBD2 (6 bases). CDR3 size: 17 residues. Germline lookup yields CDR1 MDHEN and CDR2 SYDVKM. Trimming pared 7 bases from V and 4 bases from J, leaving 24 bases between. The CDR3 coding sequence is TGTGCCAGCAACCCCACTGGAGGCGGGGAGGAATCAGATACGCAGTATTTT. This sequence encodes CASNPTGGGEESDTQYF.

This chain uses TRBV20-1 with TRBJ1-2, with TRBD1 matching over 12 bases. CDR3 length equals 16 residues. Germline V gene sequence: CDR1 DFQATT, CDR2 SNEGSKA (reference sequence). V shed 5 bases, J shed 6 bases, and the junction held 13 bases outside the gene matches. The CDR3 here is CSASGQGAGGGDGYTF. CDR3 nucleotide sequence: TGCAGTGCTTCGGGACAGGGGGCTGGTGGAGGTGATGGCTACACCTTC.

This rearrangement joins TRBV28 to TRBJ2-7, with 12 bases matching TRBD2. The CDR3 sequence is 16 residues long. V lost 5 bases, J lost 4 bases, and 9 bases stayed unmatched. The germline CDR1 and CDR2 sequences are MDHEN and SYDVKM. CDR3 in DNA: TGTGCCAGCAGTGGCATGGCTAGCGGGAGGGATTACGAGCAGTACTTC. Encoded protein: CASSGMASGRDYEQYF.

This clonotype was observed at least ten times. The chain recombines TRBV3-1 with TRBJ1-1; D may be TRBD1 (5 bases). The germline V and J ends were trimmed by 4 bases and 6 bases, with 9 bases remaining between them. Germline assignment: CDR1 LGHDT and CDR2 YNNKEL (reference sequence). The CDR3 loop spans 12 amino acids. For the CDR3, the DNA is TGTGCCAGCAGCCGGGGGAAGGCTGAAGCTTTCTTT. Translated: CASSRGKAEAFF.

This clonotype was recorded at least ten times. V usage is TRBV27 and J usage is TRBJ2-7, with TRBD1 matching 7 bases. V shed 6 bases, J shed 0 bases, and the junction held 8 bases outside the gene matches. The CDR3 contains 15 residues. Germline CDR1 MNHEY, CDR2 SMNVEV (reference sequence). The CDR3 loop reads CASSPSTGSSYEQYF. In nucleotides, the CDR3 is TGTGCCAGCAGCCCCTCGACAGGGAGCTCCTACGAGCAGTACTTC.

The table lists this clonotype with many counts. This sequence joins TRBV3-1 and TRBJ1-3; TRBD1 matches at 8 bases. Germline lookup yields CDR1 LGHDT and CDR2 YNNKEL (reference sequence). This CDR3 region has 15 residues. The J segment lost 4 bases and the V segment lost 3 bases, leaving 5 bases of the junction unmatched. Here the CDR3 DNA reads TGTGCCAGCAGCCACAGGACAGGGTCCGGAAACACCATATATTTT. Amino acid sequence: CASSHRTGSGNTIYF.

This clonotype was observed at least ten times. The genes are TRBV19 and TRBJ1-5; D gene unclear. CDR3 size: 13 residues. Germline values: CDR1 LNHDA, CDR2 SQIVND (reference sequence). V was pared by 3 bases and J by 4 bases, with 7 bases between. CDR3: CASSIMINQPQHF. DNA of the CDR3: TGTGCCAGTAGTATCATGATTAATCAGCCCCAGCATTTT.

This clonotype was observed a few times. This chain uses TRBV14 with TRBJ1-1; 10 bases align to TRBD1. Germline V gene lookup returns CDR1 SGHDN and CDR2 FVKESK. The CDR3 length is 14 residues. V lost 4 bases and J lost 5; bases outside the gene matches: 4. DNA for the CDR3: TGTGCCAGCAGCCCCCGGACAGGGGGGACTGAAGCTTTCTTT. Translation gives CASSPRTGGTEAFF.

In its sample, this clonotype was seen many times. V and J are TRBV5-1 and TRBJ2-1; 11 nucleotides match TRBD2. CDR3 length equals 16 residues. V trimming: 1 base; J trimming: 7 bases; junction bases outside the gene matches: 7. Per germline, CDR1 SGHRS and CDR2 YFSETQ. The CDR3 DNA follows: TGCGCCAGCAGCTTGAGGACTAGCGGGCTAGGAAATGAGCAGTTCTTC. Residues: CASSLRTSGLGNEQFF.

This clonotype showed up many times. The chain carries TRBV10-2 and TRBJ2-5; D perhaps matches TRBD2 (5 bases). There are 14 residues in the CDR3. V was pared by 1 base and J by 2 bases, with 8 bases between. CDR1 and CDR2 from the germline V gene are WSHSY and SAAADI. The CDR3: CASSEFSGQETQYF. The CDR3 DNA is TGCGCCAGCAGTGAGTTCAGCGGACAAGAGACCCAGTACTTC.